One T cell receptor beta chain is described in this entry. It was with 60 Vbeta and 13 Jbeta primers that the PCR ran. Only in-frame clones appear in the TCRdb table, and some are missing; sequencing was by immunoSEQ multiplex PCR. This sample has under 200,000 clones; roughly 78% occur once, and the top ten carry 2.5% to 3.5%. These data come from a study of cytomegalovirus exposure and HLA in healthy donors. Germline CDR1 MNHEY, CDR2 SVGAGI. V was clipped by 2 bases and J by 4 bases; unmatched bases: 4. The CDR3 spans 15 residues. Sequencing was carried out using PBMCs. The V gene is TRBV6-5, the J gene TRBJ2-1; 8 nucleotides align to TRBD1. This sequence was found in a woman aged 35 to 49 in good health and CMV-seronegative. The CDR3 reads CASSYGTGLYNEQFF. Here the CDR3 DNA reads TGTGCCAGCAGTTACGGGACAGGACTTTACAATGAGCAGTTCTTC.